This T cell receptor (beta chain) was documented in a study of cytomegalovirus exposure and HLA in healthy donors. Comments on this clone: The antigen is unknown.

Unrecorded immune exposure was likely among donors, who were nominally healthy when sampled. Notes on the study in general: Common viral pathogens (according to a later analysis) appeared linked to several of the most significant clusters. CMV serostatus alone was available as immune exposure information.

The study ran its PCR with 60 Vbeta and 13 Jbeta primers. Sequencing was performed with immunoSEQ multiplex PCR; in TCRdb, only in-frame clones are kept and a portion is missing. The sample holds 80,000 or so clones, around 75% seen once. V was shortened by 4 bases and J by 6 bases, with 9 bases between the two germline ends. This CDR3 is built from 12 residues. Germline V CDR1 and CDR2: GTSNPN, SVGIG (reference sequence). The sample was PBMCs. The genes are TRBV30 and TRBJ2-2; D might be TRBD1 (6 bases). The origin of this receptor is a woman between 40 and 55 years old in good health and CMV-seronegative. Here the CDR3 DNA reads TGTGCCTGGAACTGGGGGCCCGGGGAGCTGTTTTTT. Protein product: CAWNWGPGELFF.